Listed below are T cell receptor beta chains from one sample, sequenced in a study of blood T cells in healthy people across ages. TCRdb independently ran MiXCR on the 5' RACE reads; one entry per CDR3 protein. The data hold about 840,000 distinct CDR3 sequences, with about 29% observed a single time. The same sample was also studied in work on T cells of mothers and their children.

Sequenced: blood. The origin of the receptors is a woman aged 40 to 50 in good health. Both conserved end residues are part of each CDR3. The order of the fields is V gene, J gene, CDR3 protein.

TRBV18	TRBJ1-2	CASSSTGTGGFGYTF
TRBV6-2/TRBV6-3	TRBJ2-5	CASSSTHGLALETQYF
TRBV5-1	TRBJ1-2	CASSVGQGSNYGYTF
TRBV6-5	TRBJ2-1	CASTPGAGYGNEQFF
TRBV24-1	TRBJ2-7	CATSDPTSGGYEQYF
TRBV9	TRBJ2-7	CASSVGAGRTNEQYF
TRBV20-1	TRBJ1-4	CSARRVGEKLFF
TRBV3-1	TRBJ1-1	CASSQGTGGRAFF
TRBV3-1	TRBJ2-7	CASSQDLGPGTGEFYEQYF
TRBV3-1	TRBJ2-1	CASSPTAGGLTNEQFF
TRBV6-1	TRBJ2-3	CASSVQGAVDTDTQYF